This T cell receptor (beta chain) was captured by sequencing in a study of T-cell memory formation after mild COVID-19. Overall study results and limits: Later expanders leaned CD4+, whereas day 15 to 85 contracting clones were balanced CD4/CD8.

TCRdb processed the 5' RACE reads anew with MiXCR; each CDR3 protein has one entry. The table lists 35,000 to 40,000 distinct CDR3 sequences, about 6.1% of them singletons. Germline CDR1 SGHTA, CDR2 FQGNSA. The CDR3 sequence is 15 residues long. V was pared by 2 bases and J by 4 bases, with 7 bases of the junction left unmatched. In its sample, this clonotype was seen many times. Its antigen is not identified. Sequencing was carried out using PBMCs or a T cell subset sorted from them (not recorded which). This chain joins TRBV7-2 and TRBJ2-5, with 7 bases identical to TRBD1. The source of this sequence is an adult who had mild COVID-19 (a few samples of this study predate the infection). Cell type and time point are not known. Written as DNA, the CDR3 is TGTGCCAGCAGCTTAAACAGGGGAAGCGGAGAGACCCAGTACTTC. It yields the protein CASSLNRGSGETQYF. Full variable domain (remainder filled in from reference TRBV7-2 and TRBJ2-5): GAGVSQSPSNKVTEKGKDVELRCDPISGHTALYWYRQSLGQGLEFLIYFQGNSAPDKSGLPSDRFSAERTGGSVSTLTIQRTQQEDSAVYLCASSLNRGSGETQYFGPGTRLLVL.